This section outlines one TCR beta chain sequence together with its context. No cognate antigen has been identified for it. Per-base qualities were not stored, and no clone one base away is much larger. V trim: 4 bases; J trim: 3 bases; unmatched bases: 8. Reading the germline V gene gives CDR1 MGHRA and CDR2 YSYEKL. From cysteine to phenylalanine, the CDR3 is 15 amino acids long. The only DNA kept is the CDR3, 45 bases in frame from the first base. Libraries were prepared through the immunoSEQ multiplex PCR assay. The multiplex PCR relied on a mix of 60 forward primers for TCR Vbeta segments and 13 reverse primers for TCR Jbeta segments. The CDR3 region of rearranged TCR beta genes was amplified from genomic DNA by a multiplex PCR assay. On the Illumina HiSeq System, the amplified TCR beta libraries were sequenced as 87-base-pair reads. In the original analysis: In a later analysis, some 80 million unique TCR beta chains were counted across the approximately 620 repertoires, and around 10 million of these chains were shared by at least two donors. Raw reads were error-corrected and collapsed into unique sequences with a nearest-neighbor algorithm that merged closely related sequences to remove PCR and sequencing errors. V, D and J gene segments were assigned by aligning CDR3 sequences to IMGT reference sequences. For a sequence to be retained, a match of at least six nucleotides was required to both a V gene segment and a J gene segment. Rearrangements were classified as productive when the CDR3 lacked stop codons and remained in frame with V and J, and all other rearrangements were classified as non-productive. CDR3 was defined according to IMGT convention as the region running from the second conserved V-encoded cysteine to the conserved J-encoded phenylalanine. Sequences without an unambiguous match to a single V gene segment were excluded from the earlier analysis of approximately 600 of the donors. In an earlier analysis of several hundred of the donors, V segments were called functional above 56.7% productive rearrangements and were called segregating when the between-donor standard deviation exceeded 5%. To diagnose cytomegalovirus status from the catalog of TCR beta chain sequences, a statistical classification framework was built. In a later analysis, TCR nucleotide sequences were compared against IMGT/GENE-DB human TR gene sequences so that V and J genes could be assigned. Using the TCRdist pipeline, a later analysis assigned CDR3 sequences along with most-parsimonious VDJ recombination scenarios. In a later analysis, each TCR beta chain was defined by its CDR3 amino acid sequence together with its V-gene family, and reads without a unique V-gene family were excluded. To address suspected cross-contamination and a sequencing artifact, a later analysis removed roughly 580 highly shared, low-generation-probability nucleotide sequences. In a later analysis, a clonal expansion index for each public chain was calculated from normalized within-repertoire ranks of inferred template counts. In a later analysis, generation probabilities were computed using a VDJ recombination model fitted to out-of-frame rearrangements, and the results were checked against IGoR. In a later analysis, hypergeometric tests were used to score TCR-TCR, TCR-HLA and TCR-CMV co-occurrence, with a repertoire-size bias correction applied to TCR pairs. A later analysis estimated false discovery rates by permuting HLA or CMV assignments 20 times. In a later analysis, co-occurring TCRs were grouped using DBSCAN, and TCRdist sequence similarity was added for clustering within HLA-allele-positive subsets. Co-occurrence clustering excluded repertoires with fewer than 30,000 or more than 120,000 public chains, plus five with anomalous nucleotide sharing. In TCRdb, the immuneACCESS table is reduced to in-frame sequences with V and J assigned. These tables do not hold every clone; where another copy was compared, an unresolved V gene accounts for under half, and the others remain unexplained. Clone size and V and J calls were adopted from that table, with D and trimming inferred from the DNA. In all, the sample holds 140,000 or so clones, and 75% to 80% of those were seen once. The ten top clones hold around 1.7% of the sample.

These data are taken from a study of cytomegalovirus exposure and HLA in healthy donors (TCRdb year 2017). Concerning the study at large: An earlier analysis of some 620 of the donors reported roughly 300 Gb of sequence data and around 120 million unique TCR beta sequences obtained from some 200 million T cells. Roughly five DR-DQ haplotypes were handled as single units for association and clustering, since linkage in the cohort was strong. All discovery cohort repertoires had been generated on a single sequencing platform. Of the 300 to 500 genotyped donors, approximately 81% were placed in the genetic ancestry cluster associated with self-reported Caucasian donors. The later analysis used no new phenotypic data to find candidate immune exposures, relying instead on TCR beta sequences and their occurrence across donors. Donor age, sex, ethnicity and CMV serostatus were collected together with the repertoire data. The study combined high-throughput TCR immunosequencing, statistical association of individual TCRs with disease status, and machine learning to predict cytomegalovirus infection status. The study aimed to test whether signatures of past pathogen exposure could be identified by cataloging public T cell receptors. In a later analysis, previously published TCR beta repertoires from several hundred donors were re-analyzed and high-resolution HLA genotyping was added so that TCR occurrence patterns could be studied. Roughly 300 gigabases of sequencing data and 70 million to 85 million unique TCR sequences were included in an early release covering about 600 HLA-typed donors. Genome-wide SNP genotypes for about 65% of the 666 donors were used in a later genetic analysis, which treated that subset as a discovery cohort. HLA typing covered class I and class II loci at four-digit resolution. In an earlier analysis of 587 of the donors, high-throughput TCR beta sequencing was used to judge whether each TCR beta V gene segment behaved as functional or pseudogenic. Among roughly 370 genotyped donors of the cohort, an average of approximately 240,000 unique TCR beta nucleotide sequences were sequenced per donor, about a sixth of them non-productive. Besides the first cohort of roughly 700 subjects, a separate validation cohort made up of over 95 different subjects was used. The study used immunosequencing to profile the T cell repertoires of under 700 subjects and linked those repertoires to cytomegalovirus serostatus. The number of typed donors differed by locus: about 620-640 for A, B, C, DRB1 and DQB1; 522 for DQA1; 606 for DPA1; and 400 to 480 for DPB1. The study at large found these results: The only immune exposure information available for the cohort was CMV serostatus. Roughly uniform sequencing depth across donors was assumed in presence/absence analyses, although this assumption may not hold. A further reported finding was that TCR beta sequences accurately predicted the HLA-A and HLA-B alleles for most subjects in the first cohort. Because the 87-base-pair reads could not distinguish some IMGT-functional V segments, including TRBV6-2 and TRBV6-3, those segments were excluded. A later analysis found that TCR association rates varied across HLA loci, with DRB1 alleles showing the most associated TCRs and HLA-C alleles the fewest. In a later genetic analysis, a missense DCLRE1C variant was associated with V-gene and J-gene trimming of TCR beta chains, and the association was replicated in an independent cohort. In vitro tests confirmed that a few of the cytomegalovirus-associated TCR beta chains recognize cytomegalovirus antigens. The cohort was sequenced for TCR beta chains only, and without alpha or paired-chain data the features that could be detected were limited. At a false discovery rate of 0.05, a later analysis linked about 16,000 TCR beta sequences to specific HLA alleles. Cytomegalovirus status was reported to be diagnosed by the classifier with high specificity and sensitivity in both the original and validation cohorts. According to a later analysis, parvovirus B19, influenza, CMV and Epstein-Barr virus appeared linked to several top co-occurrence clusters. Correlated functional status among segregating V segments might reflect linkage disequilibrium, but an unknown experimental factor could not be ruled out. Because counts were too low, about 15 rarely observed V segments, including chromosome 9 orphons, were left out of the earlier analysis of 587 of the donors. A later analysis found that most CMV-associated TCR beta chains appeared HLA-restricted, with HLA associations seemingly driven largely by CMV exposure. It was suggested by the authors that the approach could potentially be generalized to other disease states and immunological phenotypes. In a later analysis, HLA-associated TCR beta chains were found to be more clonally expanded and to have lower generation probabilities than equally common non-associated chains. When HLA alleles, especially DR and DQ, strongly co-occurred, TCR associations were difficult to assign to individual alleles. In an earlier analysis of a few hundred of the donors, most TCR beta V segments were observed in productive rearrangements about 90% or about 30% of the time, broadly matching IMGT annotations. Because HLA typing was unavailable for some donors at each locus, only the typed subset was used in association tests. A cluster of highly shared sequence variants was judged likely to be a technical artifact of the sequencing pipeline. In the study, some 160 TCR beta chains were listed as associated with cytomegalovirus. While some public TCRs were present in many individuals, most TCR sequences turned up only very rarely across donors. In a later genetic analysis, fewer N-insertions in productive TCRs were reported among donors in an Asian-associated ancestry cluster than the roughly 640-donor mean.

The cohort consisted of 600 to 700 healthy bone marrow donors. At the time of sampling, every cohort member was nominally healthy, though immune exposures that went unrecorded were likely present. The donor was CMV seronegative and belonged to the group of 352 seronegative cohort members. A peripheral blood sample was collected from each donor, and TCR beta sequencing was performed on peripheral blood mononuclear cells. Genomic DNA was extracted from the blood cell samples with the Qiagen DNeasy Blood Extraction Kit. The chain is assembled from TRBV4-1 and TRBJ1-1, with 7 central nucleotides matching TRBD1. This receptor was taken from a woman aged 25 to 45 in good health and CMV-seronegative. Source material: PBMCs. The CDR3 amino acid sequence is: CASSRAGGQDTEAFF. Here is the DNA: TGCGCCAGCAGCCGTGCAGGGGGGCAGGACACTGAAGCTTTCTTT.